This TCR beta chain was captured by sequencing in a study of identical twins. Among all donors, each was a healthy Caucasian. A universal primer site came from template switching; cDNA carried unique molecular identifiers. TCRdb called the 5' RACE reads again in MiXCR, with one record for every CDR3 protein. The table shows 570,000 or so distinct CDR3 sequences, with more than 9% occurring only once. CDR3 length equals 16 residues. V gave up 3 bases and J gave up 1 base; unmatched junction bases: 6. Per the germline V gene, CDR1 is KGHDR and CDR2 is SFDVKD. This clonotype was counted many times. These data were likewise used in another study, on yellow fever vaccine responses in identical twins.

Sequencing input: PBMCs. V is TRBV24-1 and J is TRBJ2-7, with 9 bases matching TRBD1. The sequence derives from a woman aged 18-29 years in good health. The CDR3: CATSDRAGTGSYEQYF. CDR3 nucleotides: TGTGCCACCAGTGATCGCGCCGGGACAGGGTCCTACGAGCAGTACTTC.